This is a list of T cell receptor beta chains from one sample in a study of OX40 agonist ivuxolimab in advanced cancers. The table came from immunoSEQ multiplex PCR; TCRdb's copy has only in-frame clones and leaves some out. The sample lists 55,000 to 70,000 clones, 90% to 95% seen once, with under 10% in the top ten. The sequencing used CD4+ or CD8+ T cells sorted from blood, collected in a trial of the OX40 agonist ivuxolimab. These receptors originate from an adult with an advanced solid tumor such as melanoma, head and neck, liver or kidney cancer. CDR3s include the opening cysteine and the closing phenylalanine or tryptophan. The D gene is left open where the match is weak. Some rows have no size entry. The others give once, few or many, or a class for an expanded clone.

>TRBD1|NA|TRBJ2-7|15|TRBV9
TGTGCCAGCAGCATAGGGACAGGGGCCATCTACGAGCAGTACTTC
CASSIGTGAIYEQYF
>NA|NA|TRBJ2-7|16|TRBV4-3
TGCGCCAGCAGCCAAGGAGGTTGGGACCGCGCCCACGAGCAGTACTTC
CASSQGGWDRAHEQYF
>NA|NA|TRBJ2-5|17|TRBV4-1
TGCGCCAGCAGCCAAGAGGATTGGAGGGGTGGTCAAGAGACCCAGTACTTC
CASSQEDWRGGQETQYF
>NA|NA|TRBJ2-5|12|TRBV29-1
TGCAGCGTTGAAGGAGGGGGAGAGACCCAGTACTTC
CSVEGGGETQYF
>NA|NA|TRBJ2-1|15|TRBV6-6
TGTGCCAGCAAGGCAGGGCCAAGCTCCTACAATGAGCAGTTCTTC
CASKAGPSSYNEQFF
>NA|NA|TRBJ2-4|12|TRBV27
TGTGCCAGCAGCACAGGTGGGAACATTCAGTACTTC
CASSTGGNIQYF
>NA|NA|TRBJ1-4|14|TRBV16
TGTGCCAGCAGCCAAGGGTGGCGTGACGAAAAACTGTTTTTT
CASSQGWRDEKLFF
>NA|NA|TRBJ1-5|15|TRBV28
TGTGCCAGCAGGTCCCGGGACGGATTAAATCAGCCCCGGCATTTT
CASRSRDGLNQPRHF
>TRBD1|few|TRBJ2-1|15|TRBV6-5
TGTGCCAGCAGCGGACAGGGGAGGGTCTACAATGAGCAGTTCTTC
CASSGQGRVYNEQFF
>NA|NA|TRBJ2-3|14|TRBV6-4
TGTGCCAGCAGTATGGCATTCGGCGCAGATACGCAGTATTTT
CASSMAFGADTQYF
>TRBD2|NA|TRBJ2-2|17|TRBV9
TGTGCCAGCAGCCCCTCCGCTAGCGGGGGGTACACCGGGGAGCTGTTTTTT
CASSPSASGGYTGELFF
>NA|NA|TRBJ1-1|14|TRBV7-6
TGTGCCAGCAGCGTAGGGGTGGGGAACACTGAAGCTTTCTTT
CASSVGVGNTEAFF
>TRBD1|NA|TRBJ2-7|15|TRBV5-1
TGCGCCAGCAGCTTGGTGGGGACAGCGAACTACGAGCAGTACTTC
CASSLVGTANYEQYF
>NA|NA|TRBJ2-7|13|TRBV5-6
TGTGCCAGCAGTTACGGAACGGGTTGGGAGCAGTACTTC
CASSYGTGWEQYF
>NA|NA|TRBJ2-2|14|TRBV27
TGTGCCAGCGGTCACGGGGGGAACACCGGGGAGCTGTTTTTT
CASGHGGNTGELFF
>NA|NA|TRBJ2-7|14|TRBV6-1
TGTGCCAGCAGTGAAGGGACGAGGTACTACGAGCAGTACTTC
CASSEGTRYYEQYF
>NA|once|TRBJ2-7|15|TRBV4-1
TGCGCCAGCAGCCAAGATTTGGGGGTGTCCTCCGAGCAGTACTTC
CASSQDLGVSSEQYF
>TRBD2|NA|TRBJ2-1|15|TRBV12-5
TGTGCTAGTGGTTTGGGGACTAGCGTCTACAATGAGCAGTTCTTC
CASGLGTSVYNEQFF
>NA|NA|TRBJ1-2|15|TRBV7-9
TGTGCCAGCAGCTCCACGTCAACGGGGAACTATGGCTACACCTTC
CASSSTSTGNYGYTF
>NA|NA|TRBJ1-2|15|TRBV19
TGTGCCAGTATCGGGTCGGGAGAACGGAACTATGGCTACACCTTC
CASIGSGERNYGYTF
>NA|NA|TRBJ2-7|16|TRBV5-6
TGTGCCAGCAGCTTGGCGGGTCGAGCGGGCGCCTACGAGCAGTACTTC
CASSLAGRAGAYEQYF
>TRBD1|NA|TRBJ1-1|15|TRBV29-1
TGCAGCGTTGAAGCTTGGAACAGGGGTGACACTGAAGCTTTCTTT
CSVEAWNRGDTEAFF
>TRBD1|NA|TRBJ2-7|18|TRBV14
TGTGCCAGCAGCCCTTTCACCGTCCGGGACAGGGGGTCGTACGAGCAGTACTTC
CASSPFTVRDRGSYEQYF
>NA|once|TRBJ1-2|14|TRBV4-1
TGCGCCAGCAGCAGCCAGAGGGGGGGATATGGCTACACCTTC
CASSSQRGGYGYTF
>NA|once|TRBJ1-2|16|TRBV4-2
TGTGCCAGCAGCCAAGGGACCGAAACAGTCTACTATGGCTACACCTTC
CASSQGTETVYYGYTF
>TRBD1|NA|TRBJ1-1|12|TRBV6-5
TGTGCCAGCCAACAGGGGTACACTGAAGCTTTCTTT
CASQQGYTEAFF
>NA|NA|TRBJ1-5|13|TRBV27
TGTGCCAGCAGTTTCTGGGGGGGACAGCCCCAGCATTTT
CASSFWGGQPQHF
>NA|NA|TRBJ2-7|13|TRBV19
TGTGCCAGTAGTGGTAGCCCCTCCTACGAGCAGTACTTC
CASSGSPSYEQYF
>TRBD1|NA|TRBJ1-6|15|TRBV7-6
TGTGCCAGCAGCTTAGACCGACAGGGAATTTCACCCCTCCACTTT
CASSLDRQGISPLHF
>TRBD2|once|TRBJ2-7|13|TRBV7-6
TGTGCCAGCACTAGCGGGGGTGCCTACGAGCAGTACTTC
CASTSGGAYEQYF
>NA|once|TRBJ1-2|14|TRBV5-1
TGCGCCAGGCCGAGGGACCCTGATGGCTATGGCTACACCTTC
CARPRDPDGYGYTF
>TRBD2|NA|TRBJ2-5|15|TRBV2
TGTGCCAGCAGTGAATCATTCGGGACTAGGGAGACCCAGTACTTC
CASSESFGTRETQYF
>NA|NA|TRBJ2-7|13|TRBV13
TGTGCCAGCAGCCTCGGGCGACGGCTCGAGCAGTACTTC
CASSLGRRLEQYF
>NA|NA|TRBJ1-5|14|TRBV6-1
TGTGCCAGCAGTTCCGGTTATAGCAATCAGCCCCAGCATTTT
CASSSGYSNQPQHF
>NA|NA|TRBJ2-5|16|TRBV11-2
TGTGCCAGCAGCTACTCGCCCCGTAAGCTCGGAGAGACCCAGTACTTC
CASSYSPRKLGETQYF
>NA|NA|TRBJ2-1|17|TRBV5-1
TGCGCCAGCAGCTTGGCCGTGGGGTCCGACTCCTACAATGAGCAGTTCTTC
CASSLAVGSDSYNEQFF
>TRBD1|NA|TRBJ2-7|16|TRBV28
TGTGCCAGCAGTTCCCCTGGACAGGGGGCGAACTACGAGCAGTACTTC
CASSSPGQGANYEQYF
>NA|NA|TRBJ1-5|14|TRBV6-5
TGTGCCAGCAGGCTCCTACAGGGAGATCAGCCCCAGCATTTT
CASRLLQGDQPQHF
>NA|NA|TRBJ2-5|15|TRBV21-1
TGTGCCAGCAGCAACGGGGGGGTGTACCAAGAGACCCAGTACTTC
CASSNGGVYQETQYF
>TRBD1|NA|TRBJ1-2|16|TRBV4-1
TGCGCCAGCAGCCAAGAGTCAGGGCAGGGGGGTACGGGCTACACCTTC
CASSQESGQGGTGYTF
>TRBD1|NA|TRBJ2-7|16|TRBV2
TGTGCCAGCAAGGGATGGTCGCAGGGGGCGCTCGACGAGCAGTACTTC
CASKGWSQGALDEQYF
>NA|NA|TRBJ1-1|14|TRBV15
TGTGCCACCAGCACTCCACTTGGAGACACTGAAGCTTTCTTT
CATSTPLGDTEAFF
>TRBD1|NA|TRBJ1-3|16|TRBV10-2
TGCGCCAGCACGGCCGGGACAGGGGGTTCTGGAAACACCATATATTTT
CASTAGTGGSGNTIYF
>NA|NA|TRBJ1-1|14|TRBV27
TGTGCCAGCAGTTTGATGGGGGGGAACACTGAAGCTTTCTTT
CASSLMGGNTEAFF
>NA|NA|TRBJ2-7|15|TRBV11-2
TGTGCCAGCAGCTTAGAGGTTAGGTCCTCCTACGAGCAGTACTTC
CASSLEVRSSYEQYF
>TRBD1|NA|TRBJ2-2|19|TRBV15
TGTGCCACCAGTGGAAAGGGACAGGGTCACCTTTCGGACACCGGGGAGCTGTTTTTT
CATSGKGQGHLSDTGELFF
>NA|NA|TRBJ1-6|14|TRBV19
TGTGCCAGTAGTATCGGGACAACCAATTCACCCCTCCACTTT
CASSIGTTNSPLHF
>TRBD1|NA|TRBJ2-7|16|TRBV9
TGTGCCAGCAGCGCAGAAACCGGGACAGTATTCTACGAGCAGTACTTC
CASSAETGTVFYEQYF
>TRBD1|NA|TRBJ1-1|15|TRBV7-6
TGTGCCAGCAGCTTAGAGGGGGCCATGAACACTGAAGCTTTCTTT
CASSLEGAMNTEAFF
>NA|NA|TRBJ1-1|16|TRBV19
TGTGCCAGTAGTTGGGATGGGGACACGGAGAACACTGAAGCTTTCTTT
CASSWDGDTENTEAFF
>NA|NA|TRBJ1-1|13|TRBV19
TGTGCCAGTAGTATCGGGCAGTGGACTGAAGCTTTCTTT
CASSIGQWTEAFF
>NA|NA|TRBJ1-1|14|TRBV4-3
TGCGCCAGCAGCCAAGATGCCACCCACACTGAAGCTTTCTTT
CASSQDATHTEAFF
>TRBD1|NA|TRBJ2-7|14|TRBV5-5
TGTGCCAGCAGCTGGGTGACAGGGGGCTACGAGCAGTACTTC
CASSWVTGGYEQYF
>NA|NA|TRBJ1-1|15|TRBV7-6
TGTGCCAGCAGCTTAGAGGCAGCGATGAACACTGAAGCTTTCTTT
CASSLEAAMNTEAFF
>NA|few|TRBJ2-1|12|TRBV6-1
TGTGCCAGTAATGGACCCGTTGGTGAGCAGTTCTTC
CASNGPVGEQFF
>TRBD1|few|TRBJ1-1|15|TRBV30
TGTGCCTGGAGACCAGACAGGGGGCGAGGGGCTGAAGCTTTCTTT
CAWRPDRGRGAEAFF
>TRBD2|few|TRBJ2-1|15|TRBV9
TGTGCCAGCAGCGTTGGGACTAGCGGGGGTGATGAGCAGTTCTTC
CASSVGTSGGDEQFF
>NA|NA|TRBJ1-1|13|TRBV2
TGTGCCAGCGTTACAGGGCTATACACTGAAGCTTTCTTT
CASVTGLYTEAFF
>TRBD2|NA|TRBJ2-2|14|TRBV6-1
TGTGCCAGCAGTGAGCGGGAGGAAACCGGGGAGCTGTTTTTT
CASSEREETGELFF